The following is a T cell receptor (beta chain) sequence with its context. The record originates from a study of blood T cell repertoires in COVID-19. CDR1 is SGHNT, CDR2 YYREEE, per germline (reference sequence). The CDR3 extends over 15 amino acids. Trimming took 2 bases from V and 0 from J; bases not matched to a gene: 4. Sequenced by immunoSEQ multiplex PCR; TCRdb stores in-frame clones only, minus some. Here the sample spans 37,000 or so clones, 65% to 80% being singletons. The TCR comes from a man aged 55 to 70 with active COVID-19. The sample was peripheral blood. The chain uses TRBV5-4 and TRBJ1-1; 7 nucleotides line up with TRBD1. The CDR3: CASSFSGQMNTEAFF. Written as DNA, the CDR3 is TGTGCCAGCAGCTTTTCGGGACAGATGAACACTGAAGCTTTCTTT.